The 27 T cell receptor beta chains below were found in one sample sequenced in a study of blood T cell repertoires in COVID-19. The table came from immunoSEQ multiplex PCR; TCRdb's copy has only in-frame clones and leaves some out. Of some 270,000 clones listed, about 90% are singletons. Input material: PBMCs or T cells enriched from blood (not recorded which). The receptors derive from a woman aged 25 to 39 with acute COVID-19.

This clone was seen just once. The genes are TRBV4-2 and TRBJ1-2; D is unresolved. CDR1 is LGHNA and CDR2 is YNFKEQ in the germline V gene. The CDR3 consists of 14 residues. Trimming took off 1 base at V and 7 bases at J, with 13 bases between the two ends. The CDR3 protein is CASSQVSDLFGYTF. The CDR3, as DNA: TGTGCCAGCAGCCAAGTTTCGGACTTGTTTGGCTACACCTTC.

As DNA, the CDR3 is TGTGCCAGCAGTTTCATAGACAGGGGCACAGATACGCAGTATTTT. This sequence encodes CASSFIDRGTDTQYF. The chain has TRBV28 and TRBJ2-3; 7 positions match TRBD1. This CDR3 region has 15 residues. Germline CDR1 MDHEN, CDR2 SYDVKM. V lost 3 bases and J lost 1; bases outside the gene matches: 4.

V and J are TRBV12-3 or TRBV12-4 and TRBJ1-2, with 8 bases identical to TRBD1. There are 13 residues in the CDR3. V was clipped by 6 bases and J by 6 bases; unmatched bases: 6. As DNA, the CDR3 is TGTGCCAGCAGCCGACAGGGGCTAAATGGCTACACCTTC. Amino acids: CASSRQGLNGYTF.

The rearrangement uses TRBV3-1 (or the pseudogene TRBV3-2) and TRBJ1-2, with 7 bases fitting TRBD1. Losses at the gene ends were 1 base for V and 7 bases for J; bases not matched to a gene: 3. Germline V CDR1 and CDR2: LGHDT, YNNKEL (reference sequence). CDR3 size: 13 residues. Written as DNA, the CDR3 is TGTGCCAGCAGCCAAGGACAGGGAGGTGGCTACACCTTC. Translation: CASSQGQGGGYTF.

The chain couples TRBV15 to TRBJ2-1; 9 bases are shared with TRBD2. Trimming took 0 bases from V and 7 from J; bases not matched to a gene: 7. CDR3 length: 16 amino acids. Germline lookup yields CDR1 LNHNV and CDR2 YYDKDF (reference sequence). The CDR3 bases are TGTGCCACCAGCAGAGATCTGGCGGGAGGGCAGAATGAGCAGTTCTTC. It translates to CATSRDLAGGQNEQFF.

The rearrangement joins TRBV7-2 to TRBJ2-3; 9 bases align to TRBD1. CDR1 and CDR2 (germline): SGHTA, FQGNSA. This CDR3 has 15 amino acids. J lost 4 bases, V lost 5 bases, and 7 bases had no gene match. CDR3 protein: CASSRDRVGADTQYF. The DNA of the CDR3 is TGTGCCAGCAGCCGGGACAGGGTGGGAGCAGATACGCAGTATTTT. The whole variable domain, filled in from reference TRBV7-2 and TRBJ2-3, reads GAGVSQSPSNKVTEKGKDVELRCDPISGHTALYWYRQSLGQGLEFLIYFQGNSAPDKSGLPSDRFSAERTGGSVSTLTIQRTQQEDSAVYLCASSRDRVGADTQYFGPGTRLTVL.

The chain uses TRBV6-5 and TRBJ1-1; D gene uncertain. The germline V gene encodes CDR1 MNHEY and CDR2 SVGAGI. The CDR3 loop spans 14 amino acids. Deletions cut 4 bases from V and 1 base from J, with 10 bases between. CDR3 sequence: CASSFSSENTEAFF. The CDR3 nucleotides read TGTGCCAGCAGTTTCAGCAGCGAGAACACTGAAGCTTTCTTT.

The chain is built from TRBV28 and TRBJ2-7, with TRBD2 matching over 10 bases. J lost 10 bases, V lost 3 bases, and 3 bases had no gene match. This CDR3 has 12 residues. Germline CDR1 is MDHEN and CDR2 is SYDVKM. The CDR3 region is CASSFSSGRQYF. CDR3 sequence (DNA): TGTGCCAGCAGTTTCTCTAGCGGGAGACAGTACTTC.

This chain joins TRBV28 and TRBJ1-1, with TRBD1 identical over 9 bases. The germline V gene encodes CDR1 MDHEN and CDR2 SYDVKM. J was trimmed by 4 bases and V by 5 bases; bases with no gene match: 8. The CDR3 runs to 15 residues. CDR3 sequence reads: CASSIVGQGSTEAFF. In DNA form, the CDR3 reads TGTGCCAGCAGTATCGTGGGACAGGGAAGCACTGAAGCTTTCTTT. Full variable domain (missing parts from reference TRBV28 and TRBJ1-1): DVKVTQSSRYLVKRTGEKVFLECVQDMDHENMFWYRQDPGLGLRLIYFSYDVKMKEKGDIPEGYSVSREKKERFSLILESASTNQTSMYLCASSIVGQGSTEAFFGQGTRLTVV.

The rearrangement joins TRBV5-1 to TRBJ1-6; no clear D. Germline assignment: CDR1 SGHRS and CDR2 YFSETQ. The CDR3 covers 13 residues. V dropped 0 bases and J dropped 8 bases, with 6 bases sitting between them. The CDR3 DNA follows: TGCGCCAGCAGCTTGGCCGGGGATTCACCCCTCCACTTT. Its translation is CASSLAGDSPLHF.

The chain employs TRBV28 and TRBJ1-5; the match to TRBD1 covers 7 bases. Trimming at V came to 3 bases and at J to 8 bases, leaving 4 bases not matched to a gene. CDR3 length equals 13 residues. CDR1 is MDHEN, CDR2 SYDVKM, per germline. CDR3 amino acids: CASSFEGAEPQHF. CDR3 nucleotide sequence: TGTGCCAGCAGTTTTGAGGGGGCCGAGCCCCAGCATTTT. Full variable domain (outside the CDR3, taken from reference TRBV28 and TRBJ1-5): DVKVTQSSRYLVKRTGEKVFLECVQDMDHENMFWYRQDPGLGLRLIYFSYDVKMKEKGDIPEGYSVSREKKERFSLILESASTNQTSMYLCASSFEGAEPQHFGDGTRLSIL.

The V call is TRBV28, the J call TRBJ1-2; D is perhaps TRBD1 (5 bases). V was clipped by 5 bases and J by 1 base, with 14 bases between them. CDR3 length: 15 amino acids. Germline loops: CDR1 MDHEN, CDR2 SYDVKM. As DNA, the CDR3 is TGTGCCAGCAGTCCTCAGGGAATGTATAACTATGGCTACACCTTC. Encoded protein: CASSPQGMYNYGYTF.

The genes are TRBV9 and TRBJ2-7; D is ambiguous. Germline V lookup: CDR1 SGDLS, CDR2 YYNGEE. V was shortened by 3 bases and J by 1 base, with 2 bases between the two germline ends. The CDR3 contains 11 residues. CDR3 residues: CASSASYEQYF. Here the CDR3 DNA reads TGTGCCAGCAGCGCGTCCTACGAGCAGTACTTC.

The chain is built from TRBV21-1 and TRBJ2-7; the table's D call, TRBD2, was not checked against the DNA. TRBV21-1 is a known pseudogene. The CDR3 spans 18 residues. The CDR3 protein is CASSKGTSEPPTTYEQYF. As DNA, the CDR3 is TGTGCCAGCAGCAAAGGTACTAGCGAGCCCCCAACTACCTACGAGCAGTACTTC.

The gene calls are TRBV5-4 and TRBJ2-1, with 8 positions matching TRBD2. CDR1 is SGHNT and CDR2 is YYREEE in the germline V gene (reference sequence). After removal of 4 bases from V and 1 base from J, the junction contained 7 bases not matched to a gene. This CDR3 has 16 amino acids. The DNA of the CDR3 is TGTGCCAGCAGCCCCCCCCCTAGCGGGTCCTACAATGAGCAGTTCTTC. Its protein is CASSPPPSGSYNEQFF.

V usage is TRBV7-6 and J usage is TRBJ2-7; D ambiguous. V shed 1 base and J shed 1 base, with 8 bases lying between them. CDR3 length equals 14 residues. CDR1 is SGHVS, CDR2 FNYEAQ, per germline. Written as DNA, the CDR3 is TGTGCCAGCAGCTTAGATGGCGGATCCTACGAGCAGTACTTC. Its protein is CASSLDGGSYEQYF.

This sequence joins TRBV9 and TRBJ2-7; D is unresolved. The CDR3 is made up of 14 amino acids. Germline V gene sequence: CDR1 SGDLS, CDR2 YYNGEE. V was shortened by 0 bases and J by 0 bases, with 7 bases between the two germline ends. The CDR3 protein is CASSVADHSYEQYF. As DNA, the CDR3 is TGTGCCAGCAGCGTAGCAGATCACTCCTACGAGCAGTACTTC.

This chain links TRBV28 with TRBJ1-2, with 11 bases identical to TRBD1. Germline values: CDR1 MDHEN, CDR2 SYDVKM. The V gene end was trimmed by 5 bases and the J gene end by 8 bases; junction bases not matched to a gene: 10. There are 15 residues in the CDR3. The CDR3 spells CASSSTGQGDRGYTF. The CDR3 DNA is TGTGCCAGCAGTAGCACGGGACAGGGGGACAGGGGCTACACCTTC.

The chain couples TRBV10-3 to TRBJ2-1, with 7 bases that match TRBD2. The CDR3 sequence is 15 residues long. Germline loops: CDR1 ENHRY, CDR2 SYGVKD. With V trimmed by 3 bases and J by 5 bases, 7 bases remained unmatched. This CDR3 reads CAISDRSGVNNEQFF. The CDR3 DNA follows: TGTGCCATCAGTGACAGGAGCGGGGTAAACAATGAGCAGTTCTTC.

The sample holds a few counts of this clone. The chain couples TRBV7-9 to TRBJ1-1; 7 bases are shared with TRBD1. CDR1 and CDR2 (germline): SEHNR, FQNEAQ (reference sequence). J lost 2 bases, V lost 4 bases, and 7 bases had no gene match. The CDR3 spans 15 residues. As DNA, the CDR3 is TGTGCCAGCAGCTATGGCCCAGGGGGTAACACTGAAGCTTTCTTT. Its protein is CASSYGPGGNTEAFF.

The chain has TRBV2 and TRBJ2-3; 10 bases are a match to TRBD2. The CDR3 runs to 14 residues. Germline lookup yields CDR1 SNHLY and CDR2 FYNNEI. V lost 8 bases to trimming and J lost 2 bases; unmatched junction nucleotides: 4. The CDR3 region has the DNA TGTGCCAGCCGGGGGACTAGCGCCACAGATACGCAGTATTTT. This sequence encodes CASRGTSATDTQYF. The full variable domain, rest sourced from reference TRBV2 and TRBJ2-3, is EPEVTQTPSHQVTQMGQEVILRCVPISNHLYFYWYRQILGQKVEFLVSFYNNEISEKSEIFDDQFSVERPDGSNFTLKIRSTKLEDSAMYFCASRGTSATDTQYFGPGTRLTVL.

This clone was counted only a few times. The rearrangement uses TRBV7-3 and TRBJ1-1; D perhaps matches TRBD1 (6 bases). Per germline, CDR1 SGHTA and CDR2 FQGTGA. The germline V and J ends were trimmed by 0 bases and 5 bases, with 10 bases remaining between them. This CDR3 has 14 residues. The CDR3 sequence is CASSLTGGGTEAFF. CDR3 nucleotides: TGTGCCAGCAGCTTAACAGGGGGTGGTACTGAAGCTTTCTTT.

This chain links TRBV7-3 with TRBJ2-1, with 10 bases fitting TRBD2. In germline, CDR1 is SGHTA, CDR2 FQGTGA. The V gene end was trimmed by 8 bases and the J gene end by 5 bases; junction bases not matched to a gene: 12. The CDR3 is 16 residues long. Here the CDR3 reads CASSIAGGLDNNEQFF. Here the CDR3 DNA reads TGTGCCAGCTCAATAGCGGGAGGACTAGATAACAATGAGCAGTTCTTC.

This clone appeared a few times. This chain uses TRBV7-8 with TRBJ2-2, with 11 bases that match TRBD2. CDR1 and CDR2 from the germline V gene are SGHVS and FQNEAQ. After removal of 2 bases from V and 3 bases from J, the junction contained 2 bases not matched to a gene. The CDR3 covers 16 residues. The CDR3 here is CASSLWTSGYTGELFF. The CDR3 DNA follows: TGTGCCAGCAGCTTATGGACTAGCGGGTACACCGGGGAGCTGTTTTTT.

This clone was counted a single time. The chain links TRBV28 to TRBJ1-6; D might be TRBD1 (5 bases). Germline V gene data show CDR1 as MDHEN and CDR2 as SYDVKM. This CDR3 is built from 15 residues. Trimming removed 7 bases from V and 7 bases from J, with 17 bases in between. CDR3 nucleotides: TGTGCCAGCAATGCCCAGGGCGGCTCGAATTCACCCCTCCACTTT. Protein product: CASNAQGGSNSPLHF.

This chain connects TRBV19 to TRBJ1-1, with TRBD1 matching over 8 bases. The CDR3 runs to 14 residues. Germline trimming cut 3 bases from V and 5 bases from J; bases unmatched to any gene: 5. The germline gives CDR1 LNHDA, CDR2 SQIVND (reference sequence). The CDR3 sequence: CASSIDRGSTEAFF. For the CDR3, the DNA is TGTGCCAGTAGTATCGACAGGGGCTCTACTGAAGCTTTCTTT.

This clone was recorded once. The chain is built from TRBV10-2 and TRBJ2-5; a weak D match, TRBD2 (5 bases). This CDR3 has 11 amino acids. The V gene lost 7 bases and the J gene lost 4 bases, with 7 bases spanning the gap. From germline, CDR1 is WSHSY and CDR2 SAAADI. The CDR3 coding sequence is TGCGCCAGCATACGGGGAGAGACCCAGTACTTC. Its translation is CASIRGETQYF.